This is a list of T cell receptor beta chains from one sample in a study of CD8+ T cells in alopecia areata. Clones were read by immunoSEQ multiplex PCR, and TCRdb kept only the in-frame ones, dropping some. Of some 240,000 clones listed, roughly 56% were seen once; the top ten hold approximately 1.4%. The specimen comprised CD4+ T cells sorted from blood, sampled at week 4, from a patient treated with tofacitinib. The receptor source for this set is a human donor with alopecia areata. The CDR3 runs from the conserved cysteine through the conserved F or W. D genes are given only for firm matches. Clone size is shown for a subset of rows, as once, few, many or a class of expanded clone.

>TRBD1|.|TRBV25-1|TRBJ1-1
CASSAVGTGEAFF
TGTGCCAGCAGTGCCGTGGGGACAGGGGAAGCTTTCTTT
>TRBD1|.|TRBV29-1|TRBJ2-7
CSVEAIRGLTYEQYF
TGCAGCGTTGAGGCTATCAGGGGGCTGACCTACGAGCAGTACTTC
>.|few|TRBV4-2|TRBJ2-1
CASSQVESRGRNEQFF
TGTGCCAGCAGCCAAGTTGAATCCCGAGGGCGCAATGAGCAGTTCTTC
>.|.|TRBV29-1|TRBJ2-7
CSVGGQSSSYEQYF
TGCAGCGTGGGTGGACAGTCTAGCTCCTACGAGCAGTACTTC
>.|few|TRBV14|TRBJ2-3
CASSQVRTQYF
TGTGCCAGCAGCCAAGTCCGAACGCAGTATTTT
>TRBD1|.|TRBV15|TRBJ1-1
CATSRTDRGQYTEAFF
TGTGCCACCAGCAGAACTGACAGGGGGCAATACACTGAAGCTTTCTTT
>TRBD1|.|TRBV29-1|TRBJ1-2
CSVGTGYGYGYTF
TGCAGCGTTGGGACAGGGTACGGCTATGGCTACACCTTC
>.|.|TRBV6-4|TRBJ2-3
CASSDSYEAPTDTQYF
TGTGCCAGCAGTGACTCTTATGAAGCTCCTACAGATACGCAGTATTTT
>TRBD2|.|TRBV27|TRBJ2-3
CASSSIAGGLTDTQYF
TGTGCCAGCAGTTCAATAGCGGGGGGACTCACAGATACGCAGTATTTT
>.|.|TRBV7-9|TRBJ1-2
CASSPVPNYGYTF
TGTGCCAGCAGCCCGGTCCCTAACTATGGCTACACCTTC
>.|.|TRBV18|TRBJ2-1
CASSPSGAGVNEQFF
TGTGCCAGCTCACCATCAGGAGCGGGTGTGAATGAGCAGTTCTTC
>.|few|TRBV29-1|TRBJ2-1
CSTMPQGGRLNEQFF
TGCAGCACCATGCCCCAGGGGGGGAGACTCAATGAGCAGTTCTTC
>.|.|TRBV29-1|TRBJ1-1
CSVLVTEAFF
TGCAGCGTGTTGGTAACTGAAGCTTTCTTT
>.|few|TRBV2|TRBJ1-2
CASIHGLEGDGYTF
TGTGCCAGCATTCACGGACTGGAGGGAGATGGCTACACCTTC
>.|.|TRBV30|TRBJ1-1
CAWSVPAINTEAFF
TGTGCCTGGAGTGTACCCGCAATAAACACTGAAGCTTTCTTT
>TRBD1|.|TRBV6-1|TRBJ2-5
CASSEGQGRQETQYF
TGTGCCAGCAGTGAAGGACAGGGGAGGCAAGAGACCCAGTACTTC
>.|.|TRBV29-1|TRBJ2-2
CSGEGLNTGELFF
TGCAGCGGGGAAGGGCTTAACACCGGGGAGCTGTTTTTT
>.|.|TRBV27|TRBJ2-2
CASSLRPRGGELFF
TGTGCCAGCAGTTTACGCCCTCGTGGGGGGGAGCTGTTTTTT
>.|.|TRBV5-6|TRBJ1-6
CASSRDRLYNSPLHF
TGTGCCAGCAGTCGGGACCGGCTCTATAATTCACCCCTCCACTTT
>.|few|TRBV7-9|TRBJ2-3
CASSLGQRSTDTQYF
TGTGCCAGCAGCTTAGGGCAGCGGAGCACAGATACGCAGTATTTT
>.|.|TRBV29-1|TRBJ1-6
CSVEVDGNSPLHF
TGCAGCGTTGAGGTCGACGGAAATTCACCCCTCCACTTT
>TRBD1|once|TRBV29-1|TRBJ1-1
CSVDTGVRAFF
TGCAGCGTTGATACAGGGGTGCGAGCTTTCTTT
>.|.|TRBV5-1|TRBJ2-7
CASSLDFPSGNEQYF
TGCGCCAGCAGCTTGGACTTCCCATCAGGGAACGAGCAGTACTTC
>.|.|TRBV15|TRBJ1-5
CATSRDPGDQPQHF
TGTGCCACCAGCAGAGATCCCGGAGATCAGCCCCAGCATTTT
>TRBD1|.|TRBV29-1|TRBJ1-1
CSATPLGTGKTEAFF
TGCAGCGCCACACCCCTGGGGACAGGAAAGACTGAAGCTTTCTTT
>TRBD2|many|TRBV7-2|TRBJ2-1
CASSPGLAGEEQFF
TGTGCCAGCAGCCCGGGACTAGCGGGGGAGGAGCAGTTCTTC
>.|.|TRBV4-2|TRBJ2-3
CASSPRGDLSTDTQYF
TGTGCCAGCAGCCCTCGGGGTGATCTTAGCACAGATACGCAGTATTTT
>TRBD1|.|TRBV7-8|TRBJ1-6
CASSAPFRDRFHNSPLHF
TGTGCCAGCAGCGCACCTTTCCGGGACAGGTTCCATAATTCACCCCTCCACTTT
>TRBD1|.|TRBV27|TRBJ2-1
CASSLSTGGLFF
TGTGCCAGCAGTTTATCCACAGGGGGGCTGTTCTTC
>TRBD1|.|TRBV27|TRBJ1-2
CASSPDRGSGYTF
TGTGCCAGCAGTCCCGACAGGGGAAGTGGCTACACCTTC
>.|.|TRBV7-2|TRBJ2-5
CASSPGPGETQYF
TGTGCCAGCAGCCCCGGACCGGGAGAGACCCAGTACTTC
>TRBD2|.|TRBV5-4|TRBJ2-7
CASSQRLAGTYEQYF
TGTGCCAGCAGCCAAAGACTAGCGGGTACCTACGAGCAGTACTTC
>TRBD1|once|TRBV29-1|TRBJ1-1
CSASTGVGTEAFF
TGCAGCGCATCTACAGGGGTTGGGACTGAAGCTTTCTTT
>TRBD1|.|TRBV29-1|TRBJ2-7
CSATGERYEQYF
TGCAGCGCGACAGGGGAACGCTACGAGCAGTACTTC
>.|.|TRBV18|TRBJ1-1
CASSPTRDSTEAFF
TGTGCCAGCTCACCTACACGTGACTCTACTGAAGCTTTCTTT
>TRBD1|.|TRBV4-1|TRBJ2-7
CASSRGQGMGEQYF
TGCGCCAGCAGCCGAGGACAGGGAATGGGGGAGCAGTACTTC
>.|few|TRBV29-1|TRBJ2-5
CSVEEHGGGETQYF
TGCAGCGTTGAAGAGCACGGGGGCGGGGAGACCCAGTACTTC
>.|.|TRBV7-3|TRBJ2-3
CASSLASTDTQYF
TGTGCCAGCAGCTTGGCCTCAACAGATACGCAGTATTTT
>.|.|TRBV18|TRBJ2-6
CASSGANVLTF
TGTGCCAGCTCTGGGGCCAACGTCCTGACTTTC
>.|few|TRBV27|TRBJ2-6
CASSLQGTGANVLTF
TGTGCCAGCAGTTTACAAGGGACCGGGGCCAACGTCCTGACTTTC
>TRBD1|.|TRBV6-5|TRBJ2-7
CASSIRQGYEQYF
TGTGCCAGCAGTATCCGACAGGGCTACGAGCAGTACTTC
>.|few|TRBV23-1|TRBJ2-5
CASSLRTGSETQYF
TGCGCCAGCAGTCTACGGACGGGCTCGGAGACCCAGTACTTC
>.|few|TRBV4-1|TRBJ1-6
CASSPRTLGNSPLHF
TGCGCCAGCAGCCCCAGGACCCTAGGGAACTCACCCCTCCACTTT
>.|.|TRBV5-6|TRBJ2-3
CASSISGPAHTQYF
TGTGCCAGCAGCATTAGTGGGCCTGCCCATACGCAGTATTTT
>.|.|TRBV25-1|TRBJ2-4
CASSLTDNKNIQYF
TGTGCCAGCAGTCTCACGGACAATAAAAACATTCAGTACTTC
>TRBD2|.|TRBV18|TRBJ2-1
CASSPPSGRGNEQFF
TGTGCCAGCTCACCACCGTCGGGGAGGGGCAATGAGCAGTTCTTC
>.|few|TRBV6-5|TRBJ2-2
CASRRGGELFF
TGTGCCAGCAGACGCGGCGGGGAGCTGTTTTTT
>.|.|TRBV25-1|TRBJ2-6
CASSTGTRSSGANVLTF
TGTGCCAGCAGTACCGGGACAAGGAGCTCTGGGGCCAACGTCCTGACTTTC
>.|.|TRBV18|TRBJ2-1
CASSPGQANGQFF
TGTGCCAGCTCACCGGGTCAAGCGAATGGGCAGTTCTTC
>.|few|TRBV25-1|TRBJ2-5
CASSDGTTWPETQYF
TGTGCCAGCAGTGATGGGACGACCTGGCCGGAGACCCAGTACTTC
>.|.|TRBV29-1|TRBJ1-2
CSVVEGGTHGYTF
TGCAGCGTTGTCGAAGGGGGAACTCATGGCTACACCTTC
>.|.|TRBV29-1|TRBJ1-2
CSVPRPVDGYTF
TGCAGCGTTCCCCGGCCCGTCGATGGCTACACCTTC